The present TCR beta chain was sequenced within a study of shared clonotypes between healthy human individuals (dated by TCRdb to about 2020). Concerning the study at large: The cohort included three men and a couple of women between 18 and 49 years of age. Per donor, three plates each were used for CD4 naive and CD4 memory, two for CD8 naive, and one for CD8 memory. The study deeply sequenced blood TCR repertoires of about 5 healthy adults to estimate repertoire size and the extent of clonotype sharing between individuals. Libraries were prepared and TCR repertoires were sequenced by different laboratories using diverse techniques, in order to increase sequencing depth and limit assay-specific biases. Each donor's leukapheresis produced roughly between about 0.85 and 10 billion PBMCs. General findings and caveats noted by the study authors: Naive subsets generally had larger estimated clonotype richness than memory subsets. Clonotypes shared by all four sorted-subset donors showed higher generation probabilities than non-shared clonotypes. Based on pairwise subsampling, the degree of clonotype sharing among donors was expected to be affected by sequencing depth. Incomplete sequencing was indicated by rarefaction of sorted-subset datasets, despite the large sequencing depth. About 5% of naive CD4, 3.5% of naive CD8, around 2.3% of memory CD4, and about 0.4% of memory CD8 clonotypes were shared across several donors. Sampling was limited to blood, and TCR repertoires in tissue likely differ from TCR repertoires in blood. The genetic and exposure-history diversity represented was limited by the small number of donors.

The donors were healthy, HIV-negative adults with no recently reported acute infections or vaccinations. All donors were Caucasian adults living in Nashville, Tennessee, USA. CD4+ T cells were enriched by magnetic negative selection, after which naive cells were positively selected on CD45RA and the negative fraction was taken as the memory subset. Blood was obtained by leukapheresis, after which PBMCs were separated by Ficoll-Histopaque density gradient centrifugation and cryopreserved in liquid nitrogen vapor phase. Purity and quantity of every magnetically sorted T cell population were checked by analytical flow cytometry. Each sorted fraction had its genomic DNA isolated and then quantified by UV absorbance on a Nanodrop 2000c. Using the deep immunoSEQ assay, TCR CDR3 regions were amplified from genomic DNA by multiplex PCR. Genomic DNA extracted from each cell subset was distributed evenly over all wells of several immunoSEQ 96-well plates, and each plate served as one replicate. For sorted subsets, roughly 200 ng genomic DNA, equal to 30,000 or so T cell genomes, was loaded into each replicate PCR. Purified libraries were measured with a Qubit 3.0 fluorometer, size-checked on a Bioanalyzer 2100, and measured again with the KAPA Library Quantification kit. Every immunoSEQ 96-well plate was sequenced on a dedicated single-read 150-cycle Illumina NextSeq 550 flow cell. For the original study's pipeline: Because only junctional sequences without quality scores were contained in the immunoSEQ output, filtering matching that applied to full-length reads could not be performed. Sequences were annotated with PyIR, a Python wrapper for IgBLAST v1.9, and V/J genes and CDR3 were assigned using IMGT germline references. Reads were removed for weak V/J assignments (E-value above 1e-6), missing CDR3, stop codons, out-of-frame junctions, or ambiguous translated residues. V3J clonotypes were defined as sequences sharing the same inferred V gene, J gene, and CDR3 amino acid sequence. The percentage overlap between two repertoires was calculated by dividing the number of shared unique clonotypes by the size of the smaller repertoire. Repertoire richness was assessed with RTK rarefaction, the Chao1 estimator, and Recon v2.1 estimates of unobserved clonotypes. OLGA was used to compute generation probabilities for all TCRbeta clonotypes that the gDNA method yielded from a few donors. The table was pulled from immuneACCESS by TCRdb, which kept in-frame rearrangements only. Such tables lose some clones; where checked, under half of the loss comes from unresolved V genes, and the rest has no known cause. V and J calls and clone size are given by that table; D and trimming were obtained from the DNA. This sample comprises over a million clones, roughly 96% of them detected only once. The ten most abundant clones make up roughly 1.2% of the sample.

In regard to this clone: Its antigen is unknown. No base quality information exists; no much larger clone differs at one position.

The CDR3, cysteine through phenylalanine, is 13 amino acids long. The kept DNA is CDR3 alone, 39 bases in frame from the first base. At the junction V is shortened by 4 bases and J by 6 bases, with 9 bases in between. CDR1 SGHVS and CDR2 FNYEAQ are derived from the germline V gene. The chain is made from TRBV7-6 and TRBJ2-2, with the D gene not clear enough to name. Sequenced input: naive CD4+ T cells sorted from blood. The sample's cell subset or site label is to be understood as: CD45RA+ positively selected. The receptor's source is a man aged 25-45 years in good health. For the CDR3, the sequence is CASSSEMAGELFF. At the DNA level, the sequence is TGTGCCAGCAGCTCTGAAATGGCCGGGGAGCTGTTTTTT.